The present T cell receptor beta chain was sequenced within a study of T cell changes during pregnancy in multiple sclerosis. Generated by immunoSEQ multiplex PCR, the TCRdb table keeps only in-frame clones and is missing some. The sample contains approximately 46,000 clones, 92% of which appear only once. Germline V gene sequence: CDR1 SGHRS, CDR2 YFSETQ. The CDR3 covers 16 residues. Trimming pared 0 bases from V and 3 bases from J, leaving 14 bases between. Sequenced material: CD4+ T cells from peripheral blood mononuclear cells, taken after pregnancy. The sequence was obtained from a female donor with multiple sclerosis, enrolled in a pregnancy study. The chain couples TRBV5-1 to TRBJ2-3, with D maybe TRBD1 (5 bases). In DNA, the CDR3 is TGCGCCAGCAGCTTGGGGTTAGGGGCCGGAACAGATACGCAGTATTTT. Its protein is CASSLGLGAGTDTQYF. Drawing the rest from reference TRBV5-1 and TRBJ2-3, the complete variable domain is KAGVTQTPRYLIKTRGQQVTLSCSPISGHRSVSWYQQTPGQGLQFLFEYFSETQRNKGNFPGRFSGRQFSNSRSEMNVSTLELGDSALYLCASSLGLGAGTDTQYFGPGTRLTVL.